This TCR beta chain was identified in a study of blood T cell repertoires in COVID-19. Study overall: There were acute and convalescent COVID-19 samples, and they came from the United States, Italy and Spain. Nucleic acid was either cDNA or gDNA, and it came from T cells, B-cell-depleted T cells, or PBMCs.

With V trimmed by 10 bases and J by 1 base, 3 bases remained unmatched. The V gene's germline CDR1 is MNHEY and CDR2 SVGAGI. The CDR3 has 12 amino acids. Methods used by the authors: The authors estimated nucleated cell counts from reference gene primer amplification. Assay used: immunoSEQ multiplex PCR; TCRdb lists only in-frame clones, some missing. V, J and clone size were drawn from that table, and D and trimming were deduced from the DNA. There are 200,000 to 250,000 clones in the sample; about 90% occur only once, and roughly 10% lies in the top ten. The TCR sequence derives from a man younger than 40 who had recovered from COVID-19. This sequence joins TRBV6-5 and TRBJ2-7, with 8 bases that match TRBD2. Specimen: PBMCs or T cells enriched from blood (not recorded which). In DNA form, the CDR3 reads TGTGCCACGGGAGGGGGATCCTACGAGCAGTACTTC. Translating it yields CATGGGSYEQYF.